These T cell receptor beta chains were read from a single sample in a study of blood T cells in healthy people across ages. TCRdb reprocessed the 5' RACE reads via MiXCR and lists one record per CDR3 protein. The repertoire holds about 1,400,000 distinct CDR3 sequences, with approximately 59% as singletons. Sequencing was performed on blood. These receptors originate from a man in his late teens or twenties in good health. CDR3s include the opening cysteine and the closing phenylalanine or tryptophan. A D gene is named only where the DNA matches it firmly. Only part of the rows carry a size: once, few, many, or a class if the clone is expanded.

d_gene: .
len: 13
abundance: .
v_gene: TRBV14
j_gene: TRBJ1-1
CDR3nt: TGTGCCAGCAGCCACGGCCAGAACACTGAAGCTTTCTTT
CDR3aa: CASSHGQNTEAFF

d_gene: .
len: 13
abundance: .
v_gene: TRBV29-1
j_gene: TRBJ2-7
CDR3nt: TGCAGCGTTGAAACGGGGAATCGGTACGAGCAGTACTTC
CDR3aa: CSVETGNRYEQYF

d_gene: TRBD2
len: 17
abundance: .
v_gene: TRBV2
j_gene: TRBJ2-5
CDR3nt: TGTGCCAGCAATCAGCGGGAAGCCCGAAAACCGAAAGAGACCCAGTACTTC
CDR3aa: CASNQREARKPKETQYF

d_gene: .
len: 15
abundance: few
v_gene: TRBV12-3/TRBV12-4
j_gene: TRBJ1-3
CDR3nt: TGTGCCAGCAGTCTAACCATGTCCTCTGGAAACACCATATATTTT
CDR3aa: CASSLTMSSGNTIYF

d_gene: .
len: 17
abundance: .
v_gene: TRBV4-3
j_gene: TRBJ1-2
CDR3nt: TGCGCCAGCAGCCAAGATCTCTCGGGGGCGGGATTGAGAGGCTACACCTTC
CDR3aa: CASSQDLSGAGLRGYTF

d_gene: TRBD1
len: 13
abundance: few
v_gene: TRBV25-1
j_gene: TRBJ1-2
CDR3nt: TGTGCCAGCGCCACGACAGGGGGCAATGGCTACACCTTC
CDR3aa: CASATTGGNGYTF

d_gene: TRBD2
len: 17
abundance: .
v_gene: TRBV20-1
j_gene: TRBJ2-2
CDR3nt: TGCAGTGCTAGAGGGCTAGCGGGGGGCCTTTACACCGGGGAGCTGTTTTTT
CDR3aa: CSARGLAGGLYTGELFF

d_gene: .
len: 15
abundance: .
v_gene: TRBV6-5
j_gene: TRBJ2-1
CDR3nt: TGTGCCAGCAGTTGTTCCGTCAGCTCCTACAATGAGCAGTTCTTC
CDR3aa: CASSCSVSSYNEQFF

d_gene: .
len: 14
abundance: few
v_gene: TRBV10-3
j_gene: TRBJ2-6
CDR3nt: TGTGCCATCAGTCAGGACTCTGGGGCCAACGTCCTGACTTTC
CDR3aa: CAISQDSGANVLTF

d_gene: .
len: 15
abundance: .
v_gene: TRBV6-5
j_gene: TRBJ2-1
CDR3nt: TGTGCCAGCAGTCTCGGGCCGAGCTCCTACAATGAGCAGTTCTTC
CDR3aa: CASSLGPSSYNEQFF

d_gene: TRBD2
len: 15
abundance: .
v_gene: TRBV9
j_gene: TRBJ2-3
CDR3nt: TGTGCCAGCAGCGTAAGCGGGACTAGCACAGATACGCAGTATTTT
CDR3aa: CASSVSGTSTDTQYF

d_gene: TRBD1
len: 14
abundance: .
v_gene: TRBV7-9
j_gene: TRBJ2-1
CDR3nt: TGTGCCAGCAGCCTCACCGGGACAGGGTATGAGCAGTTCTTC
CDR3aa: CASSLTGTGYEQFF

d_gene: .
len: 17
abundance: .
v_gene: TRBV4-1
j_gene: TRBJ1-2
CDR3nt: TGCGCCAGCAGCCAAGATCCCCCACAGGGTTTCAACTATGGCTACACCTTC
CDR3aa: CASSQDPPQGFNYGYTF

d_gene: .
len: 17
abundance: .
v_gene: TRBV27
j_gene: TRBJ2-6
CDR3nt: TGTGCCAGCAGTTCCACCCATATCGGCTCTGGGGCCAACGTCCTGACTTTC
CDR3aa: CASSSTHIGSGANVLTF

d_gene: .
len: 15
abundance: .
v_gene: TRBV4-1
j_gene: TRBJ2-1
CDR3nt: TGCGCCAGCAGCCAAGTTTCGGGGGCGTTGGATGAGCAGTTCTTC
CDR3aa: CASSQVSGALDEQFF

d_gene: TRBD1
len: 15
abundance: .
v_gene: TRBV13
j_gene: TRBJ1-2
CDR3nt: TGTGCCAGCAGCCAGGGACAGGGGGCAATCAATGGCTACACCTTC
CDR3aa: CASSQGQGAINGYTF

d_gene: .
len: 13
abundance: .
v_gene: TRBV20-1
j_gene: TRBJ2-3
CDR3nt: TGCAGTGTATCCGGGGATAGCACAGATACGCAGTATTTT
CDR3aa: CSVSGDSTDTQYF

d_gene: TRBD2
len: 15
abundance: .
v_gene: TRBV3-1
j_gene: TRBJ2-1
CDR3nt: TGTGCCAGCAGCCCAGTCCAGCGGGAGAACAATGAGCAGTTCTTC
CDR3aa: CASSPVQRENNEQFF